A single sample gave rise to the 8 T cell receptor beta chains below, sequenced in a study of technical replicates of blood from a handful of donors. TCRdb's copy holds only in-frame clones and misses some; the assay was immunoSEQ multiplex PCR. The sample shows some 14,000 clones, roughly 84% of them seen only once. The sequencing input was PBMCs. Source of these receptors: a human donor in good health.

V is TRBV29-1 and J is TRBJ1-1, with D unresolved. The CDR3 runs 12 residues. CDR1 is SQVTM, CDR2 ANQGSEA, per germline. With 7 bases removed from V and 6 bases from J, the gap between germline ends came to 15 bases. The CDR3 coding sequence is TGCAGCGCCGAGTCGTCCTGGTCTGAAGCTTTCTTT. Translated: CSAESSWSEAFF.

V and J are TRBV5-1 and TRBJ1-1; 8 bases agree with TRBD1. Germline trimming cut 5 bases from V and 4 bases from J; bases unmatched to any gene: 7. CDR1 is SGHRS, CDR2 YFSETQ, per germline. The CDR3 length is 14 residues. The CDR3 region is CASSSDRGGTEAFF. The CDR3 coding sequence is TGCGCCAGCAGTTCCGACAGGGGCGGCACTGAAGCTTTCTTT.

The J gene is TRBJ2-4, the V gene TRBV6-5; 9 bases line up with TRBD1. V lost 2 bases to trimming and J lost 8 bases; unmatched junction nucleotides: 10. The CDR3 is 16 amino acids. Germline V gene data show CDR1 as MNHEY and CDR2 as SVGAGI. The CDR3 nucleotides read TGTGCCAGCAGTTACGGGACAGGGCTAGGTTGGGACATTCAGTACTTC. Amino acid sequence: CASSYGTGLGWDIQYF.

This clone was found a few times. This chain links TRBV28 with TRBJ1-2, with 9 bases that match TRBD1. The CDR3 is made up of 14 amino acids. Trimming cost V 6 bases and J 13 bases; bases outside gene matches: 15. The germline CDR1 and CDR2 sequences are MDHEN and SYDVKM. DNA for the CDR3: TGTGCCAGCAGCCCCCCGGAGGGACAGGGCAGGTTCACCTTC. Encoded protein: CASSPPEGQGRFTF.

The chain employs TRBV7-2 and TRBJ2-1; 10 nucleotides match TRBD2. This CDR3 comprises 18 residues. Germline CDR1 reads SGHTA; CDR2 reads FQGNSA. V was pared by 2 bases and J by 4 bases, with 11 bases of the junction left unmatched. The CDR3 protein is CASSLPTFTSGVYNEQFF. The CDR3 nucleotides are TGTGCCAGCAGCTTACCCACGTTCACTAGCGGGGTTTACAATGAGCAGTTCTTC. The full variable domain, with the rest looked up from reference TRBV7-2 and TRBJ2-1, is GAGVSQSPSNKVTEKGKDVELRCDPISGHTALYWYRQSLGQGLEFLIYFQGNSAPDKSGLPSDRFSAERTGGSVSTLTIQRTQQEDSAVYLCASSLPTFTSGVYNEQFFGPGTRLTVL.

The J gene is TRBJ2-1, the V gene TRBV7-3, with TRBD2 matching 8 bases. Germline V gene lookup returns CDR1 SGHTA and CDR2 FQGTGA. J lost 0 bases, V lost 4 bases, and 5 bases had no gene match. The CDR3 totals 16 residues. For the CDR3, the DNA is TGTGCCAGCAGCTCTATAGCGGGGAGCTCCTACAATGAGCAGTTCTTC. It is translated as CASSSIAGSSYNEQFF.

The CDR3 region is CASNLLTGYNQPQHF. Here the CDR3 DNA reads TGTGCCAGCAACCTATTGACAGGGTACAATCAGCCCCAGCATTTT. The chain is built from TRBV28 and TRBJ1-5; 7 nucleotides align to TRBD1. The CDR3 is 15 amino acids. V trimming: 7 bases; J trimming: 3 bases; junction bases outside the gene matches: 9. Germline assignment: CDR1 MDHEN and CDR2 SYDVKM.

The chain combines TRBV4-2 with TRBJ2-5; tentative D call: TRBD2 (6 bases). The CDR3 consists of 20 residues. With 0 bases removed from V and 2 bases from J, the gap between germline ends came to 25 bases. CDR1 and CDR2 from the germline V gene are LGHNA and YNFKEQ. CDR3 amino acids: CASSQDPVSGTSGEQETQYF. The CDR3 DNA follows: TGTGCCAGCAGCCAAGATCCCGTTAGCGGAACTTCCGGTGAACAAGAGACCCAGTACTTC.